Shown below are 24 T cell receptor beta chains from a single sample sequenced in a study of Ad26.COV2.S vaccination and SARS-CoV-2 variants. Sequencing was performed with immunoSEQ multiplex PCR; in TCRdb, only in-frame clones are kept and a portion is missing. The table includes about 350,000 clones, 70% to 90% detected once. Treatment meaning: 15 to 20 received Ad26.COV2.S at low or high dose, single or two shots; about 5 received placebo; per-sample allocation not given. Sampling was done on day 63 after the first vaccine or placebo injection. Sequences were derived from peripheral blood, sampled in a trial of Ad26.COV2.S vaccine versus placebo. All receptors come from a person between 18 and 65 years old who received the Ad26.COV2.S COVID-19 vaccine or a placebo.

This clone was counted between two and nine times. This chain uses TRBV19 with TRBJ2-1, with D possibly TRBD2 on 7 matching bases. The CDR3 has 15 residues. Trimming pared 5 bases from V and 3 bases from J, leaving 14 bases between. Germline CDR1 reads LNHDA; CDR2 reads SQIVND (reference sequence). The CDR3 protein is CASSPLGGHYNEQFF. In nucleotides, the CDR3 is TGTGCCAGTAGTCCCCTCGGGGGGCACTACAATGAGCAGTTCTTC.

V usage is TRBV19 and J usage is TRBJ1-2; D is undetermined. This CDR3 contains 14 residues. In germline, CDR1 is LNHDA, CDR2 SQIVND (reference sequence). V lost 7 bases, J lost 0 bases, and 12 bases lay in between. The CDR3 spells CASTAGLANYGYTF. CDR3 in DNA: TGTGCCAGTACAGCCGGGCTTGCTAACTATGGCTACACCTTC.

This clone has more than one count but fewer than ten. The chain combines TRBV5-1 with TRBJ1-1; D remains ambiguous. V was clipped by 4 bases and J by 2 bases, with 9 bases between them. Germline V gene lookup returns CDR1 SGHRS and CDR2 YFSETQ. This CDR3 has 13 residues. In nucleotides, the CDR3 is TGCGCCAGCAGCAGGTTGAGTAACACTGAAGCTTTCTTT. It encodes CASSRLSNTEAFF.

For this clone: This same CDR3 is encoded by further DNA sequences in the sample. For the CDR3, the DNA is TGTGCCAGTAGTAGGGGACAGGGAATGAACACTGAAGCTTTCTTT. This gives the protein CASSRGQGMNTEAFF. The chain employs TRBV19 and TRBJ1-1, with TRBD1 matching over 9 bases. The CDR3 runs to 15 residues. V trimming: 4 bases; J trimming: 0 bases; junction bases outside the gene matches: 3. Germline lookup yields CDR1 LNHDA and CDR2 SQIVND (reference sequence).

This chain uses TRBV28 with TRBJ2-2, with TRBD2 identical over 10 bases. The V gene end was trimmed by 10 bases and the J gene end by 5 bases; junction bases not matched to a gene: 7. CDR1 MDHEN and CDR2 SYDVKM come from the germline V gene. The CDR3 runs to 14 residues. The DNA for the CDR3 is TGTGCCACCACCCCGGGACTAGCGACCGGGGAGCTGTTTTTT. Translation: CATTPGLATGELFF.

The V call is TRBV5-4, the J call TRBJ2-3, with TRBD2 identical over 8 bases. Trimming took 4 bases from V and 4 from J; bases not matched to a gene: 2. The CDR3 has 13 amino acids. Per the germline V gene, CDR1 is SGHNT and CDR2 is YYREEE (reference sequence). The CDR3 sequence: CASSLRGADTQYF. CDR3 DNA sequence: TGTGCCAGCAGCCTGCGGGGGGCAGATACGCAGTATTTT.

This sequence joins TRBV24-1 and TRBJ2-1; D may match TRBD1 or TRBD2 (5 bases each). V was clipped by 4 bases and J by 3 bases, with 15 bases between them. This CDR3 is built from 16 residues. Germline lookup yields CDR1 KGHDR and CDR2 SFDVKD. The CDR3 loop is CATSDHLRGSYNEQFF. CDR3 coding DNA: TGTGCCACCAGTGACCATTTGAGGGGCAGCTACAATGAGCAGTTCTTC.

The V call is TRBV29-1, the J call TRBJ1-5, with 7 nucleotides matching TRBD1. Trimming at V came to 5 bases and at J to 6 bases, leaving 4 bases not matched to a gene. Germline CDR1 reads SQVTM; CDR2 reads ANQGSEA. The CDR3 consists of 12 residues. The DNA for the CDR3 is TGCAGCGTTTCGACAGGGCTTCAGCCCCAGCATTTT. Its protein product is CSVSTGLQPQHF.

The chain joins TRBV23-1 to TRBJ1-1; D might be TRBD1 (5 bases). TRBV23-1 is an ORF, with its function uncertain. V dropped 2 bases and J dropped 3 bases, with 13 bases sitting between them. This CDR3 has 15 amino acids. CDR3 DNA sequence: TGCGCCAGCAGTCAACAGACAGCAAGGGACACTGAAGCTTTCTTT. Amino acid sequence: CASSQQTARDTEAFF.

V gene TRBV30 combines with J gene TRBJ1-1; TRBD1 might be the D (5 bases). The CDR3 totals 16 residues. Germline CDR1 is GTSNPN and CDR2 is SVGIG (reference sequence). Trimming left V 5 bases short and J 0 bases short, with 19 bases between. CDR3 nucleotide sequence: TGTGCCTGGGCCCCATTTCTGACAGATCTGAACACTGAAGCTTTCTTT. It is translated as CAWAPFLTDLNTEAFF.

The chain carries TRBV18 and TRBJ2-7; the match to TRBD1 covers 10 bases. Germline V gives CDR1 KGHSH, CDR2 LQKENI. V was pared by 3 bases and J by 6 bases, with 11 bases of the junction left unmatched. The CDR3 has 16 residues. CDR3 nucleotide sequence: TGTGCCAGCTCACCCTTACTCGGGACAGGGGTCCTCGAGCAGTACTTC. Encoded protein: CASSPLLGTGVLEQYF.

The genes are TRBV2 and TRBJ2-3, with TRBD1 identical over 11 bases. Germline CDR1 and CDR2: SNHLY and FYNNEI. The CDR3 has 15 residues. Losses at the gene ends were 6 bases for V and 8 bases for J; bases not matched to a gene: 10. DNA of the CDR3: TGTGCCAGCAGCCTGGACAGGGGGCGTTACGGTACGCAGTATTTT. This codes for CASSLDRGRYGTQYF.

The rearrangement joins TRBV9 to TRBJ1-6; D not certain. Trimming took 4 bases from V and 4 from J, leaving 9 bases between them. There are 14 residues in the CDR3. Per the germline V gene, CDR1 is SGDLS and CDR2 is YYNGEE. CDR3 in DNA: TGTGCCAGCAGCCGAAAGTGGTATAATTCACCCCTCCACTTT. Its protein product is CASSRKWYNSPLHF.

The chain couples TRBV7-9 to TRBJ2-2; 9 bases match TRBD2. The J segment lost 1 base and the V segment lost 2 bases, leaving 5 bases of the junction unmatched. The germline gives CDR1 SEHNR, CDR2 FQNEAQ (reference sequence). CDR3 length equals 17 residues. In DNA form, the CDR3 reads TGTGCCAGCAGCTTACTAGCGGGGCCAAGGAACACCGGGGAGCTGTTTTTT. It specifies CASSLLAGPRNTGELFF.

In DNA form, the CDR3 reads TGTGCCAGCAGCGTTGAGGGAGAAAATTCACCCCTCCACTTT. It codes for CASSVEGENSPLHF. The chain links TRBV9 to TRBJ1-6; D uncertain. Germline assignment: CDR1 SGDLS and CDR2 YYNGEE. This CDR3 has 14 amino acids. Trimming took 2 bases from V and 7 from J, leaving 10 bases between them. Combining the CDR3 with reference TRBV9 and TRBJ1-6 gives the whole variable domain DSGVTQTPKHLITATGQRVTLRCSPRSGDLSVYWYQQSLDQGLQFLIQYYNGEERAKGNILERFSAQQFPDLHSELNLSSLELGDSALYFCASSVEGENSPLHFGNGTRLTVT.

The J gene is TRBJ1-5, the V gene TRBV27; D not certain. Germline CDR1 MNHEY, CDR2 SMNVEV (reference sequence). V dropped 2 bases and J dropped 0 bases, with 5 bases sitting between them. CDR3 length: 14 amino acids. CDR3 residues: CASSLIGSNQPQHF. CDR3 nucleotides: TGTGCCAGCAGTTTAATTGGTAGCAATCAGCCCCAGCATTTT.

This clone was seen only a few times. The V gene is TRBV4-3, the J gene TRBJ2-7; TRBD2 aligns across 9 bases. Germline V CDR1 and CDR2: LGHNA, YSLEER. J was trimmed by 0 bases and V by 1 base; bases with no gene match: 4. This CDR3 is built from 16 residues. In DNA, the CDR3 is TGCGCCAGCAGCCAAGCCAGCGGGGGGAACTCCTACGAGCAGTACTTC. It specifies CASSQASGGNSYEQYF.

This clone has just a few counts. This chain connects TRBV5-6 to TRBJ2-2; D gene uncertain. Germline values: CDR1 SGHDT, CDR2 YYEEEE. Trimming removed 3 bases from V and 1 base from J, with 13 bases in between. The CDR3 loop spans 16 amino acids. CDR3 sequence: CASSSPRVWNTGELFF. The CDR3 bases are TGTGCCAGCAGCTCACCCCGGGTGTGGAACACCGGGGAGCTGTTTTTT.

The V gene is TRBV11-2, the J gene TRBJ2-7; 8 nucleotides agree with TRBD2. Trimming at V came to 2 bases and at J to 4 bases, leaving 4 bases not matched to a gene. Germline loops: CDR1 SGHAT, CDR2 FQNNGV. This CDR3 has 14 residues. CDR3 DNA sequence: TGTGCCAGCAGCTTAATCCGCGGGAGGTACGAGCAGTACTTC. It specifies CASSLIRGRYEQYF. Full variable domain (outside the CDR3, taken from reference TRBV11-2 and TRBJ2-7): EAGVAQSPRYKIIEKRQSVAFWCNPISGHATLYWYQQILGQGPKLLIQFQNNGVVDDSQLPKDRFSAERLKGVDSTLKIQPAKLEDSAVYLCASSLIRGRYEQYFGPGTRLTVT.

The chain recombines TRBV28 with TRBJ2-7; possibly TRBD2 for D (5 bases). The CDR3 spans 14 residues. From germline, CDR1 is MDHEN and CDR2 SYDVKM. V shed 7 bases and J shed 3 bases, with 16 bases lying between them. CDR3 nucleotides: TGTGCCAGCATCCCCCGGGGAGAACTCTACGAGCAGTACTTC. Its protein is CASIPRGELYEQYF.

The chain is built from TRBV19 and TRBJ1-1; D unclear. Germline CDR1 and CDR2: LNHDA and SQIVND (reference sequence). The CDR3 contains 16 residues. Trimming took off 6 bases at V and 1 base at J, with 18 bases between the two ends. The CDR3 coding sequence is TGTGCCAGTAGCTTGAAATCGGGCAGGCGGAACACTGAAGCTTTCTTT. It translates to CASSLKSGRRNTEAFF.

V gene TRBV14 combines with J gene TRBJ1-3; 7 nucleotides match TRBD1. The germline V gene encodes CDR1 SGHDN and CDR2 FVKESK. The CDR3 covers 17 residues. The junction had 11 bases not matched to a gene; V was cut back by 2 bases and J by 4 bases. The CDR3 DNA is TGTGCCAGCAGCCAACCCATACAGGGGCGTTTGGGAAACACCATATATTTT. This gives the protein CASSQPIQGRLGNTIYF.

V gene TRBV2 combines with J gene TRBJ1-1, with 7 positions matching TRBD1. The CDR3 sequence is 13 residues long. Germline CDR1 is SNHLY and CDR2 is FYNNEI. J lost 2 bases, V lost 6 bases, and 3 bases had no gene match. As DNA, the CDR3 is TGTGCCAGCAGAGGAGGGGGCAACACTGAAGCTTTCTTT. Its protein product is CASRGGGNTEAFF.

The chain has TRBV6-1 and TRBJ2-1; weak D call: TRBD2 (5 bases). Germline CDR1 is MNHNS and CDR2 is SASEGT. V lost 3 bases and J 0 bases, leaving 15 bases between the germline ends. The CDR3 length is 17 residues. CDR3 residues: CASSDAGERTSYNEQFF. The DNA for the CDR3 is TGTGCCAGCAGTGACGCCGGGGAACGGACCTCCTACAATGAGCAGTTCTTC.